These T cell receptor beta chains were read from a single sample in a study of siplizumab effects on memory and regulatory T cells. Repertoires were generated with immunoSEQ multiplex PCR, while TCRdb's copy carries only in-frame clones and drops some. Altogether some 100,000 clones are present, less than 95% being singletons, with the ten largest covering roughly 0.6%. Source material: Tregs sorted from blood. The receptor source for this set is a human donor in good health. Each CDR3 is given with its conserved first and last residue. D genes are given only for firm matches. The size entry is marked missing in some rows and otherwise reads once, few, many or a size class.

V,J,D,size,DNA,CDR3
TRBV5-1,TRBJ2-1,-,once,TGCGCCAGCAGCTTGCAGCCTGGCGGTGATGAGCAGTTCTTC,CASSLQPGGDEQFF
TRBV19,TRBJ2-1,-,-,TGTGCCAGTAGTATAGGAAAGTTCTGGGTCTTC,CASSIGKFWVF
TRBV27,TRBJ2-2,TRBD2,-,TGTGCCAGCAGTTTACTAGCGGGAGGGAGGGCCGGGGAGCTGTTTTTT,CASSLLAGGRAGELFF
TRBV7-9,TRBJ1-5,-,-,TGTGCCAGCAGCTTAGACGGGGAGAGTAGTCAGCCCCAGCATTTT,CASSLDGESSQPQHF
TRBV5-1,TRBJ2-7,-,-,TGCGCCAGCAGCCTGGGGGCAGGGTACGAGCAGTACTTC,CASSLGAGYEQYF
TRBV6-5,TRBJ1-2,-,-,TGTGCCAGCAGTTACCGAGTGAACAGAGATGGCTACACCTTC,CASSYRVNRDGYTF
TRBV19,TRBJ1-5,TRBD1,-,TGTGCCAGTAGTTCGAGGGGGCAGGGGAATCAGCCCCAGCATTTT,CASSSRGQGNQPQHF
TRBV5-1,TRBJ2-3,-,once,TGCGCCAGCAGCTTGACCCCACCGGGGTCAGATACGCAGTATTTT,CASSLTPPGSDTQYF
TRBV6-5,TRBJ1-1,-,-,TGTGCCAGCAGCACTTTAGTTCGGACTGAAGCTTTCTTT,CASSTLVRTEAFF
TRBV6-5,TRBJ1-1,-,-,TGTGCCAGCAGTTACTCGACGGTGGCGGACACTGAAGCTTTCTTT,CASSYSTVADTEAFF
TRBV9,TRBJ2-3,-,-,TGTGCCAGCAGCGCTAGCTCAGTAGGGAGAGATACGCAGTATTTT,CASSASSVGRDTQYF
TRBV13,TRBJ1-4,-,-,TGTGCCAGCGGACAGTACCTAGCAACTAATGAAAAACTGTTTTTT,CASGQYLATNEKLFF